This T cell receptor (beta chain) was sequenced for a study of spatial heterogeneity in lung cancer. TCRdb reanalysed the 5' RACE reads using MiXCR and keeps one entry per CDR3 protein. This sample yields approximately 6,800 distinct CDR3 sequences, of which about 14% are seen a single time; 8% to 10% belongs to the top ten. Indicated time point: sample taken at primary tumor resection. The 72 donors had untreated early-stage non-small cell lung cancer. Unsorted whole RNA from tumor, nontumor lung or frozen PBMC underwent sequencing. Points from the study as a whole: The number of expanded tumor alpha and beta chains correlated with mutation number.

The CDR3 is 12 residues long. The V and J ends lost 7 bases and 5 bases respectively, with 9 bases between them. From germline, CDR1 is SGHNT and CDR2 YENEEA. Turning to this clonotype: Its antigen remains unknown.

The sample was lung tumor tissue, taken at surgery. The sequence was obtained from a male donor with early-stage non-small cell lung cancer. The chain has TRBV11-3 and TRBJ2-1; D uncertain. In nucleotides, the CDR3 is TGTGCCAGCACCGCTTGGGACAATGAGCAGTTCTTC. It codes for CASTAWDNEQFF. The full variable domain, in which reference TRBV11-3 and TRBJ2-1 provide the parts outside the CDR3, is EAGVVQSPRYKIIEKKQPVAFWCNPISGHNTLYWYLQNLGQGPELLIRYENEEAVDDSQLPKDRFSAERLKGVDSTLKIQPAELGDSAVYLCASTAWDNEQFFGPGTRLTVL.